The rows below give T cell receptor beta chains drawn from one sample of a study of OX40 agonist ivuxolimab in advanced cancers. Profiled with immunoSEQ multiplex PCR; TCRdb holds only in-frame clones, not every one. The sample carries nearly 80,000 clones, 80% to 90% recorded once. The material sequenced was CD4+ or CD8+ T cells sorted from blood, taken in a trial of the OX40 agonist ivuxolimab. The receptors originated from an adult with an advanced solid tumor such as melanoma, head and neck, liver or kidney cancer. CDR3s include the opening cysteine and the closing phenylalanine or tryptophan. D genes are given only for firm matches. Clone size, where shown, is once, few, many, or a class for clones that have expanded.

CDR3: CASSTVEGQTQYF
DNA: TGTGCCAGTAGTACGGTGGAGGGACAGACCCAGTACTTC
size: .
V: TRBV19
D: .
J: TRBJ2-5

CDR3: CASGPRGGPYNEQFF
DNA: TGTGCTAGTGGTCCAAGGGGAGGCCCATACAATGAGCAGTTCTTC
size: .
V: TRBV12-5
D: .
J: TRBJ2-1

CDR3: CASSREVRGNEQFF
DNA: TGTGCCAGCTCTCGGGAGGTAAGGGGCAATGAGCAGTTCTTC
size: .
V: TRBV18
D: TRBD2
J: TRBJ2-1

CDR3: CASSPIGTFSYNEQFF
DNA: TGTGCCAGCAGCCCGATAGGGACTTTCTCCTACAATGAGCAGTTCTTC
size: once
V: TRBV7-9
D: .
J: TRBJ2-1

CDR3: CASSLEGSGRSSYNEQFF
DNA: TGTGCCAGCAGCTTAGAAGGTAGCGGGAGGAGCTCCTACAATGAGCAGTTCTTC
size: .
V: TRBV7-9
D: TRBD2
J: TRBJ2-1

CDR3: CAWSRTAAYEQYF
DNA: TGTGCCTGGAGTCGGACAGCGGCCTACGAGCAGTACTTC
size: .
V: TRBV30
D: .
J: TRBJ2-7

CDR3: CASSAAGNEQYF
DNA: TGCGCCAGCTCGGCGGCAGGGAACGAGCAGTACTTC
size: .
V: TRBV10-2
D: .
J: TRBJ2-7

CDR3: CASSAGTRGMSYGYTF
DNA: TGTGCCAGCAGTGCCGGGACAAGGGGGATGTCATATGGCTACACCTTC
size: .
V: TRBV6-6
D: .
J: TRBJ1-2

CDR3: CASSYSNGGNQPQHF
DNA: TGTGCCAGCAGTTACTCGAACGGGGGCAATCAGCCCCAGCATTTT
size: .
V: TRBV6-6
D: .
J: TRBJ1-5

CDR3: CASSPQDLGYGYTF
DNA: TGTGCCAGCTCACCACAGGACTTGGGCTATGGCTACACCTTC
size: .
V: TRBV18
D: .
J: TRBJ1-2

CDR3: CASSLGGGRSTGELFF
DNA: TGTGCCAGCAGCTTAGGAGGGGGCCGTAGCACCGGGGAGCTGTTTTTT
size: .
V: TRBV7-2
D: TRBD1
J: TRBJ2-2